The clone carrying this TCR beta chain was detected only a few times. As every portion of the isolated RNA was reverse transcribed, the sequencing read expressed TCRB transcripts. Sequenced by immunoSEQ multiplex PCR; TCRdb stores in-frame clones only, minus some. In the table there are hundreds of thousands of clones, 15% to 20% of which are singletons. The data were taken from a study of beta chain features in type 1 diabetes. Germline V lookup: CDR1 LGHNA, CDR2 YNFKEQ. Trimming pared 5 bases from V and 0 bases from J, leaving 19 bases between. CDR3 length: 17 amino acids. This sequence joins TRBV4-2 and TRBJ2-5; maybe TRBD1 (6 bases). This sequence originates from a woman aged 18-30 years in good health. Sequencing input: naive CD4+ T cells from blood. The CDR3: CASSLVRAGAYQETQYF. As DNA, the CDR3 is TGTGCCAGCAGCTTGGTACGGGCAGGGGCGTACCAAGAGACCCAGTACTTC.